The clone carrying this T cell receptor (beta chain) was detected once. These data are taken from a study of blood T cell repertoires in COVID-19. Assay used: immunoSEQ multiplex PCR; TCRdb lists only in-frame clones, some missing. The sample holds 200,000 to 250,000 clones, around 85% seen once. The CDR3 is 14 residues long. The V gene's germline CDR1 is ENHRY and CDR2 SYGVKD. With 4 bases removed from V and 4 bases from J, the gap between germline ends came to 11 bases. This sequence originates from a man in his fifties or sixties with acute or convalescent COVID-19. This chain connects TRBV10-3 to TRBJ1-3, with D hard to call. Sequencing used peripheral blood. The CDR3 is CAISGASKGNTIYF. The CDR3 coding sequence is TGTGCCATCAGTGGGGCCTCTAAGGGAAACACCATATATTTT.